The source of this TCR beta chain is a study of T cells in Graves' hyperthyroidism and ophthalmopathy. This CDR3 comprises 14 residues. V was clipped by 0 bases and J by 9 bases, with 18 bases between them. Germline V CDR1 and CDR2: DFQATT, SNEGSKA (reference sequence). From RNA transcripts, TCR beta CDR3 regions were amplified. The HTBI primer set served for first-round RT-PCR of the TCR CDR3. TCRdb re-called the multiplex PCR reads with MiXCR, one entry per CDR3 protein. The table records fewer than 550,000 distinct CDR3 sequences, 24% of them present only once. The sequence came from a woman in her 30s with Graves' ophthalmopathy. This rearrangement joins TRBV20-1 to TRBJ2-7; D is unresolved. Sequences were obtained from blood. The DNA of the CDR3 is TGCAGTGCTAGAGATCTCACCCTCCTACCTGCGCAGTACTTC. Protein product: CSARDLTLLPAQYF.